This TCR beta chain was observed in a study of blood T cell repertoires in COVID-19. V was pared by 6 bases and J by 11 bases, with 17 bases between. The CDR3 spans 12 residues. TCRdb's table, derived via immunoSEQ multiplex PCR, lists solely in-frame clones and lacks some. Among more than 450,000 clones listed, around 87% were seen once. V gene TRBV12-3 or TRBV12-4 combines with J gene TRBJ2-7; no reliable D call. Sequenced sample: PBMCs or T cells enriched from blood (not recorded which). This receptor was obtained from a woman under 30 who had recovered from COVID-19. As DNA, the CDR3 is TGTGCCAGCAGCCGAGACTTGGCTAAAAAGTACTTC. Translated, it gives CASSRDLAKKYF.